This T cell receptor (beta chain) was recovered during a study of blood T cell repertoires in COVID-19 (dated by TCRdb to the early 2020s). Broadly, across the study: Collaborator samples came from the United States, Italy and Spain and covered acute and convalescent phases of COVID-19. The prospective study material was composed of cDNA or gDNA derived from T cells, B-cell-depleted T cells, or PBMCs. The samples were drawn from the first 160 participants of the ongoing ImmuneRACE study and from over 950 subjects provided by 6 global collaborators. The repertoires were released in a freely available public database intended as a resource for research on the immune response to SARS-CoV-2. Where available, HLA class I and class II types were obtained from metadata supplied by the sample provider rather than from assay-based typing. A de-identified subject ID, COVID-19 status, age in years and sex were almost always included in the sample metadata. Deeply sampled blood TCRbeta repertoires from subjects exposed to, actively infected with, or recovered from COVID-19 were included in the dataset.

Overall study results and their limits: The quantity of clinical and demographic metadata differed by source and by participant and was supplied without curation.

The junction carries 11 bases between V and J, which are trimmed by 6 bases and 3 bases respectively. From its cysteine to its phenylalanine, the CDR3 spans 13 amino acids. Only CDR3 DNA remains: 39 bases, in frame from the first base. Looking up the germline V gene yields CDR1 SNHLY and CDR2 FYNNEI. TCRbeta CDR3 regions were amplified from genomic DNA using the immunoSEQ Assay, a bias-controlled multiplex PCR. In the authors' own workflow: Within the assay, amplification of reference gene primers was used to estimate how many nucleated cells each sample contained. To quantify the absolute abundance of each unique TCRbeta CDR3 rearrangement, sequence reads were collapsed and filtered. Productive Simpson clonality was computed per sample as the square root of Simpson's diversity index over productive rearrangements. TCRdb took over this immuneACCESS table, retaining in-frame rearrangements with V and J assigned. Such tables are incomplete; in checked studies, under half of the missing clones stem from an unresolved V gene, and the remainder is unexplained. V and J calls and clone size are copied from that table; D and trimming were computed from the DNA. A total of about 140,000 clones appear in this sample, roughly four fifths of them only once. The leading ten clones occupy roughly 9% of the sample.

Collaborating institutions collected whole blood in K2EDTA tubes following their own protocols. For TCRbeta analysis, collaborator samples were shipped as frozen whole blood, as isolated PBMCs, or as DNA extracted from either sample type. Points on this clone: Its target antigen remains unknown. No much larger clone exists at a distance of one base, and base qualities are not known.

This receptor was taken from a woman aged 45-59 years with active or convalescent COVID-19. The rearrangement combines TRBV2 with TRBJ1-2, and possibly TRBD1, on 6 matching bases. Sequencing input: peripheral blood. DNA sequence: TGTGCCAGCAGGGACAGAGTGTACTATGGCTACACCTTC. The encoded protein is CASRDRVYYGYTF.